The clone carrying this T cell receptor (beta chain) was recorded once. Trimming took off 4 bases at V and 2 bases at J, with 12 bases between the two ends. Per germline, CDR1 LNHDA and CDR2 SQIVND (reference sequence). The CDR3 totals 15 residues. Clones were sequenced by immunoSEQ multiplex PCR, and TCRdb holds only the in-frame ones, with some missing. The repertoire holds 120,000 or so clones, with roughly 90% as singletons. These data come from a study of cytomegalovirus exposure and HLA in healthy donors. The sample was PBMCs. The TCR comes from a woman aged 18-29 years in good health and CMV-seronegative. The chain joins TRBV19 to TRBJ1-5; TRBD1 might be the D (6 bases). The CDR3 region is CASSNQGPGNQPQHF. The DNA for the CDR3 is TGTGCCAGTAGTAACCAGGGGCCGGGCAATCAGCCCCAGCATTTT.